This paragraph reports one TCR beta chain. Healthy individuals of Caucasian origin from Russia, aged roughly 6 to 100, served as donors. Each donor's blood draw was 8.5 to 10 milliliters of peripheral blood. The study isolated at least 7 million PBMCs from each sample. Primers used in a second PCR of roughly 6 to 12 cycles were a sample-barcoded 5' primer and a J-beta primer mix. Each cDNA was tagged by a template-switch adaptor containing 12 random nucleotides. MiXCR, run by TCRdb on the 5' RACE reads, gives a single entry per CDR3 protein. The sample records more than 800,000 distinct CDR3 sequences, 40% to 55% being singletons. The sample belongs to a study of blood T cells in healthy people across ages. This CDR3 spans 15 amino acids. Germline CDR1 is SGHDT and CDR2 is YYEEEE. Between the trimmed V and J ends, which lost 4 bases and 2 bases, there was a span of 13 bases.

The gene calls are TRBV5-6 and TRBJ2-1, with D uncertain. This TCR derives from a woman in her sixties in good health. The sample taken for sequencing was blood. The chain's CDR3 is CASSPGNSPYNEQFF. CDR3 coding DNA: TGTGCCAGCAGCCCAGGAAATTCCCCCTACAATGAGCAGTTCTTC. Full variable domain (outside the CDR3, taken from reference TRBV5-6 and TRBJ2-1): DAGVTQSPTHLIKTRGQQVTLRCSPKSGHDTVSWYQQALGQGPQFIFQYYEEEERQRGNFPDRFSGHQFPNYSSELNVNALLLGDSALYLCASSPGNSPYNEQFFGPGTRLTVL.